One and the same sample provided the 26 T cell receptor beta chains below, sequenced in a study of shared clonotypes between healthy human individuals. The assay was immunoSEQ multiplex PCR, and TCRdb's table has in-frame clones only and misses some. This sample has over 2 million clones, with 85% to 95% found just once. Sequencing was carried out using naive CD4+ T cells sorted from blood. As for subset: CD45RA+ positively selected. The receptors come from a man between 18 and 29 years old in good health.

This chain links TRBV28 with TRBJ2-7, with a possible D match to TRBD1 (6 bases). V lost 5 bases and J 7 bases, leaving 18 bases between the germline ends. The CDR3 length is 14 residues. The germline V gene encodes CDR1 MDHEN and CDR2 SYDVKM. In DNA, the CDR3 is TGTGCCAGCAGTGACAGGTTCGGTCCGAGTGAGCAGTACTTC. This sequence encodes CASSDRFGPSEQYF. Filled out from reference TRBV28 and TRBJ2-7, the complete variable domain reads DVKVTQSSRYLVKRTGEKVFLECVQDMDHENMFWYRQDPGLGLRLIYFSYDVKMKEKGDIPEGYSVSREKKERFSLILESASTNQTSMYLCASSDRFGPSEQYFGPGTRLTVT.

The chain employs TRBV18 and TRBJ1-1; D is undetermined. This CDR3 is built from 13 residues. The V gene's germline CDR1 is KGHSH and CDR2 LQKENI. V lost 1 base and J lost 4, with 7 bases in between. DNA of the CDR3: TGTGCCAGCTCACCACTGGGTACCACTGAAGCTTTCTTT. Translated, it gives CASSPLGTTEAFF.

This chain uses TRBV15 with TRBJ2-5; perhaps D is TRBD1 or TRBD2 (6 bases each). The V gene's germline CDR1 is LNHNV and CDR2 YYDKDF (reference sequence). This CDR3 has 17 amino acids. V was shortened by 2 bases and J by 5 bases, with 21 bases between the two germline ends. CDR3 protein: CATSRPIGRGAGETQYF. The DNA for the CDR3 is TGTGCCACCAGCAGACCCATCGGAAGGGGGGCCGGGGAGACCCAGTACTTC.

The rearrangement joins TRBV7-9 to TRBJ2-5; 8 bases are shared with TRBD1. V lost 2 bases, J lost 4 bases, and 3 bases stayed unmatched. This CDR3 has 14 amino acids. Germline CDR1 SEHNR, CDR2 FQNEAQ (reference sequence). The CDR3 DNA reads TGTGCCAGCAGCTTATGGACAGGGCGAGAGACCCAGTACTTC. This translates into CASSLWTGRETQYF.

The V gene is TRBV2, the J gene TRBJ1-1; possibly TRBD1 for D (5 bases). Germline lookup yields CDR1 SNHLY and CDR2 FYNNEI. The CDR3 contains 14 residues. The V end lost 3 bases, the J end lost 4 bases, and 12 bases lay between the germline ends. The CDR3 spells CASSEGGVITEAFF. CDR3 sequence (DNA): TGTGCCAGCAGTGAGGGAGGGGTGATCACTGAAGCTTTCTTT.

The chain recombines TRBV10-2 with TRBJ2-7; possibly TRBD2 for D (6 bases). Trimming removed 8 bases from V and 3 bases from J, with 17 bases in between. The CDR3 spans 14 residues. CDR1 and CDR2 from the germline V gene are WSHSY and SAAADI. CDR3 sequence reads: CASGIRLVYYEQYF. The CDR3 DNA is TGCGCCAGCGGGATCAGACTAGTCTACTACGAGCAGTACTTC.

V and J are TRBV18 and TRBJ1-5; weak D call: TRBD1 (6 bases). This CDR3 is 17 amino acids long. Trimming took 1 base from V and 0 from J, leaving 13 bases between them. The V gene's germline CDR1 is KGHSH and CDR2 LQKENI. CDR3 sequence: CASSPLARQASNQPQHF. The CDR3 nucleotides are TGTGCCAGCTCACCACTAGCCCGACAGGCTAGCAATCAGCCCCAGCATTTT.

This chain connects TRBV30 to TRBJ1-2; 8 bases fit TRBD1. Germline V CDR1 and CDR2: GTSNPN, SVGIG (reference sequence). V shed 2 bases and J 1 base; nucleotides not matched to a gene: 9. This CDR3 contains 16 residues. This chain's CDR3 is CAWSSFSTGDNYGYTF. The DNA for the CDR3 is TGTGCCTGGAGTTCCTTTTCGACAGGGGATAACTATGGCTACACCTTC.

The chain joins TRBV7-8 to TRBJ1-3; tentative D call: TRBD1 (5 bases). Germline V CDR1 and CDR2: SGHVS, FQNEAQ. Trimming cost V 1 base and J 2 bases, with 15 bases left between them. CDR3 length: 17 residues. The chain's CDR3 is CASSLGRTRDPGNTIYF. For the CDR3, the DNA is TGTGCCAGCAGCTTAGGAAGGACCCGGGACCCTGGAAACACCATATATTTT.

This clone was observed once. This chain connects TRBV9 to TRBJ1-1; no definite D call. Looked up from germline, CDR1 is SGDLS and CDR2 is YYNGEE. The germline V and J ends were trimmed by 4 bases and 5 bases, with 9 bases remaining between them. The CDR3 consists of 12 residues. Here the CDR3 DNA reads TGTGCCAGCAGCCCAACGTTGACTGAAGCTTTCTTT. Its translation is CASSPTLTEAFF.

The chain employs TRBV6-1 and TRBJ2-7; 9 bases line up with TRBD2. V dropped 0 bases and J dropped 3; count of bases not matched to a gene: 18. This CDR3 is built from 20 residues. Germline V gene sequence: CDR1 MNHNS, CDR2 SASEGT. CDR3 residues: CASSEAPGTVTSGRLYEQYF. The CDR3 nucleotides read TGTGCCAGCAGTGAAGCGCCCGGGACAGTCACTAGCGGGCGCCTCTACGAGCAGTACTTC.

The genes are TRBV28 and TRBJ1-1, with 7 bases matching TRBD1. The CDR3 extends over 13 amino acids. The V gene's germline CDR1 is MDHEN and CDR2 SYDVKM. The J segment lost 5 bases and the V segment lost 6 bases, leaving 6 bases of the junction unmatched. For the CDR3, the DNA is TGTGCCAGCAGGGGACAGCGGTGGACTGAAGCTTTCTTT. Translated, it gives CASRGQRWTEAFF.

This clone was counted a single time. The chain is built from TRBV5-1 and TRBJ1-5, with D perhaps TRBD1 (5 bases). This CDR3 region has 15 residues. V was shortened by 1 base and J by 2 bases, with 10 bases between the two germline ends. Germline V gene sequence: CDR1 SGHRS, CDR2 YFSETQ. The CDR3 nucleotides read TGCGCCAGCAGCTTGATGGGGGATCGCAATCAGCCCCAGCATTTT. Translated: CASSLMGDRNQPQHF. Full variable domain (outside the CDR3, taken from reference TRBV5-1 and TRBJ1-5): KAGVTQTPRYLIKTRGQQVTLSCSPISGHRSVSWYQQTPGQGLQFLFEYFSETQRNKGNFPGRFSGRQFSNSRSEMNVSTLELGDSALYLCASSLMGDRNQPQHFGDGTRLSIL.

The chain uses TRBV30 and TRBJ1-2; D not resolved. The CDR3 contains 13 residues. Germline V gene data show CDR1 as GTSNPN and CDR2 as SVGIG (reference sequence). V shed 1 base and J shed 8 bases, with 14 bases lying between them. CDR3 amino acids: CAWSGSGVGGYTF. The CDR3, as DNA: TGTGCCTGGAGTGGGTCTGGGGTCGGCGGCTACACCTTC.

This clone was observed a single time. The rearrangement joins TRBV7-9 to TRBJ1-1; maybe TRBD1 (6 bases). V shed 11 bases and J shed 4 bases, with 17 bases lying between them. CDR3 length: 13 amino acids. Germline V lookup: CDR1 SEHNR, CDR2 FQNEAQ (reference sequence). CDR3 DNA sequence: TGTGCCCTGAGGGGGGGAAGTGGCACTGAAGCTTTCTTT. Its translation: CALRGGSGTEAFF.

The J gene is TRBJ2-3, the V gene TRBV25-1; 8 bases are a match to TRBD1. Germline V gene lookup returns CDR1 MGHDK and CDR2 SYGVNS. Trimming removed 2 bases from V and 5 bases from J; junction bases left unmatched: 6. The CDR3 sequence is 15 residues long. In DNA, the CDR3 is TGTGCCAGCAGTGAAACAGGGGGTAAAGTAGATACGCAGTATTTT. As protein: CASSETGGKVDTQYF.

Concerning this clone itself: The same CDR3 arises from other DNA sequences in this sample as well. This chain connects TRBV6-5 to TRBJ2-3; D unresolved. Germline loops: CDR1 MNHEY, CDR2 SVGAGI. The CDR3 is 15 residues long. Trimming removed 0 bases from V and 1 base from J, with 8 bases in between. In DNA, the CDR3 is TGTGCCAGCAGTTACTCCCGGCAGGGCACAGATACGCAGTATTTT. As protein: CASSYSRQGTDTQYF.

The table lists this clone with a few counts. The genes are TRBV30 and TRBJ1-1, with TRBD1 matching over 11 bases. Germline V gene sequence: CDR1 GTSNPN, CDR2 SVGIG (reference sequence). CDR3 length: 13 amino acids. The V gene end was trimmed by 4 bases and the J gene end by 10 bases; junction bases not matched to a gene: 8. This CDR3 reads CAWTQDRGQSAFF. Written as DNA, the CDR3 is TGTGCCTGGACCCAGGACAGGGGGCAATCAGCTTTCTTT.

V and J are TRBV9 and TRBJ2-7; D is possibly TRBD1 (6 bases). The CDR3 sequence is 13 residues long. Trimming pared 4 bases from V and 6 bases from J, leaving 14 bases between. The germline V gene encodes CDR1 SGDLS and CDR2 YYNGEE. The chain's CDR3 is CASSRQVGSEQYF. The CDR3 nucleotides are TGTGCCAGCAGCCGACAGGTTGGCTCCGAGCAGTACTTC.

The V gene is TRBV6-5, the J gene TRBJ2-7; D is uncertain. The CDR3 is 15 residues long. The germline V and J ends were trimmed by 6 bases and 1 base, with 16 bases remaining between them. The germline CDR1 and CDR2 sequences are MNHEY and SVGAGI. CDR3 DNA sequence: TGTGCCAGCAGAAGGGCAGCCCCCAATTCCTACGAGCAGTACTTC. It is translated as CASRRAAPNSYEQYF.

The rearrangement uses TRBV10-3 and TRBJ2-4, with 8 bases identical to TRBD1. The V gene's germline CDR1 is ENHRY and CDR2 SYGVKD. The CDR3 extends over 14 amino acids. V dropped 10 bases and J dropped 7; count of bases not matched to a gene: 12. CDR3 residues: CATRPGQVPNIQYF. The DNA for the CDR3 is TGTGCCACCCGACCGGGACAGGTGCCCAACATTCAGTACTTC.

CDR3 sequence (DNA): TGTGCCATCAGTGCGGGTGCATACGAGCAGTACTTC. This gives the protein CAISAGAYEQYF. This chain links TRBV10-3 with TRBJ2-7; D unclear. Trimming cost V 4 bases and J 4 bases, with 8 bases left between them. Germline V lookup: CDR1 ENHRY, CDR2 SYGVKD. The length of the CDR3 is 12 residues.

CDR3 protein: CASSLPGTGPNTGELFF. DNA of the CDR3: TGTGCCAGCAGCCTTCCCGGGACAGGGCCAAACACCGGGGAGCTGTTTTTT. This sequence joins TRBV5-6 and TRBJ2-2, with 9 positions matching TRBD1. The V segment lost 4 bases and the J segment 2 bases; nucleotides outside the gene matches: 9. Germline V gives CDR1 SGHDT, CDR2 YYEEEE. CDR3 length equals 17 residues.

The chain carries TRBV7-9 and TRBJ2-5; D is unresolved. There are 12 residues in the CDR3. With 6 bases removed from V and 1 base from J, the gap between germline ends came to 6 bases. Germline loops: CDR1 SEHNR, CDR2 FQNEAQ (reference sequence). The CDR3 nucleotides read TGTGCCAGCAGGGGTATCCAAGAGACCCAGTACTTC. Translating it yields CASRGIQETQYF.

The rearrangement joins TRBV6-5 to TRBJ2-3; D ambiguous. The CDR3 is made up of 12 amino acids. Trimming removed 6 bases at V and 4 bases at J, with 8 bases between. Germline lookup yields CDR1 MNHEY and CDR2 SVGAGI. CDR3 nucleotides: TGTGCCAGCAGCTCCTCCCCAGATACGCAGTATTTT. This encodes CASSSSPDTQYF.

V and J are TRBV7-6 and TRBJ2-7, with a possible D match to TRBD1 (5 bases). Germline CDR1 reads SGHVS; CDR2 reads FNYEAQ. Trimming took 5 bases from V and 5 from J, leaving 16 bases between them. The CDR3 length is 14 residues. CDR3 DNA sequence: TGTGCCAGCAGCCCACGGACACCCGTGGACGAGCAGTACTTC. Protein sequence: CASSPRTPVDEQYF.